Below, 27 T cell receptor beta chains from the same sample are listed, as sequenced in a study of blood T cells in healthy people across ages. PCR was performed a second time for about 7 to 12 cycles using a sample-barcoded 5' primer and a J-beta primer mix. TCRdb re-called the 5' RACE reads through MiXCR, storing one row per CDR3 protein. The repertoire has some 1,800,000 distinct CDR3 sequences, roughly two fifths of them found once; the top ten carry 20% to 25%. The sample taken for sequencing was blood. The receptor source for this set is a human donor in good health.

Here the CDR3 DNA reads TGTGCCAGCAGTCTCTATCGGGTAGTTCTAACTGAAGCTTTCTTT. It encodes CASSLYRVVLTEAFF. The chain carries TRBV12-3 or TRBV12-4 and TRBJ1-1; unclear D gene. V was shortened by 5 bases and J by 5 bases, with 18 bases between the two germline ends. The CDR3 consists of 15 residues.

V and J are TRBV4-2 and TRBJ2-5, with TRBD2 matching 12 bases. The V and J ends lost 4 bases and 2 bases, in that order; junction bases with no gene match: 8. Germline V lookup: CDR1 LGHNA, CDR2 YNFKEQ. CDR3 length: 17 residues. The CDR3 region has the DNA TGTGCCAGCAGCCTTAAGACTAGCGGGGGACAACAAGAGACCCAGTACTTC. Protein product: CASSLKTSGGQQETQYF.

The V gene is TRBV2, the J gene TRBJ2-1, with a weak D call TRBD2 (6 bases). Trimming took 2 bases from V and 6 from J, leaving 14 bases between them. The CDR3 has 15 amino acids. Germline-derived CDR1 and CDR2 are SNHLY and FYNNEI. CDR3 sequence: CASSERTIGGNEQFF. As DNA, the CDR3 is TGTGCCAGCAGTGAAAGGACTATCGGGGGCAATGAGCAGTTCTTC.

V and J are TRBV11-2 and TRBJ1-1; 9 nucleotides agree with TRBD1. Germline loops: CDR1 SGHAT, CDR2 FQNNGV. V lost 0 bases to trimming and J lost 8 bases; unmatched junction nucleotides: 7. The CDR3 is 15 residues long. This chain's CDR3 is CASSLDPGTGREAFF. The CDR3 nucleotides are TGTGCCAGCAGCTTAGATCCAGGGACAGGGAGAGAAGCTTTCTTT.

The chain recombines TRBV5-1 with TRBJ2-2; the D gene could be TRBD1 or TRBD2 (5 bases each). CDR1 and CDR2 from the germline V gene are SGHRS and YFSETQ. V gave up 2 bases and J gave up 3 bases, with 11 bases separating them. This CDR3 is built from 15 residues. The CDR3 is CASSFGTSDTGELFF. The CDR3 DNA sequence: TGCGCCAGCAGCTTCGGGACCTCAGACACCGGGGAGCTGTTTTTT.

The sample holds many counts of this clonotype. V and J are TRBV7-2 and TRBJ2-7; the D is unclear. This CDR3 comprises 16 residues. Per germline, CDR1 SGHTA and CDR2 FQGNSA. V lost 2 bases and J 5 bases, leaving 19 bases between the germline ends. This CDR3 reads CASSLRVLEVSNEQYF. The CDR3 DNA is TGTGCCAGCAGCTTAAGGGTTCTTGAGGTCTCGAACGAGCAGTACTTC.

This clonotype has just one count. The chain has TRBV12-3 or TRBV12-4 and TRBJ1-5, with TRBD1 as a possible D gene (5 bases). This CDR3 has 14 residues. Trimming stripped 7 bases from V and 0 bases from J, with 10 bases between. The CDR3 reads CASNSGYSNQPQHF. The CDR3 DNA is TGTGCCAGCAACTCAGGGTATAGCAATCAGCCCCAGCATTTT.

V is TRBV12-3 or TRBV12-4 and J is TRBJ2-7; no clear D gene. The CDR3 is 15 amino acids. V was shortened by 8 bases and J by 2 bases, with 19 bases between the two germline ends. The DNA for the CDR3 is TGTGCCAGCGGGTCTAACTCCGGGTTCCCCTACGAGCAGTACTTC. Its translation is CASGSNSGFPYEQYF.

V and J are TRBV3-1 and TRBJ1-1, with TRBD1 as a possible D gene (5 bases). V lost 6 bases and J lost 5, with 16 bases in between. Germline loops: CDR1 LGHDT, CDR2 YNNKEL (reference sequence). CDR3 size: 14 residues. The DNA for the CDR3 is TGTGCCAGCAGTTTAACCAGGGAAAAGACTGAAGCTTTCTTT. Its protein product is CASSLTREKTEAFF.

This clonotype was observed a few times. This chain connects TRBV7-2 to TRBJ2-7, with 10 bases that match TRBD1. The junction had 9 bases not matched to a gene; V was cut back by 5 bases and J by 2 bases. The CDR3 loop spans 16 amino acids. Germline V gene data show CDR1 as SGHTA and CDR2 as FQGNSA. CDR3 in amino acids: CASSPQGTGVPYEQYF. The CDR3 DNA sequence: TGTGCCAGCAGCCCTCAGGGGACAGGGGTCCCCTACGAGCAGTACTTC.

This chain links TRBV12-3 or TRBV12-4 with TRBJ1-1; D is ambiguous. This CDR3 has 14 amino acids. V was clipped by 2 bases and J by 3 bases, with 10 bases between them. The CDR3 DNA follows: TGTGCCAGCAGTTTAAGTAATGTGGACACTGAAGCTTTCTTT. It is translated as CASSLSNVDTEAFF.

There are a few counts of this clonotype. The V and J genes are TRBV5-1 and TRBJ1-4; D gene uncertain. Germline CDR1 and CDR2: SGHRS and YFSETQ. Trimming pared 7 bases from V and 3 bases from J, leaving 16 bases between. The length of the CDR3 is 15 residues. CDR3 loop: CASGGGVVANEKLFF. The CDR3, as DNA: TGCGCCAGCGGAGGTGGGGTCGTGGCTAATGAAAAACTGTTTTTT. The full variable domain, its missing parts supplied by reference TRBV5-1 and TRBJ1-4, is KAGVTQTPRYLIKTRGQQVTLSCSPISGHRSVSWYQQTPGQGLQFLFEYFSETQRNKGNFPGRFSGRQFSNSRSEMNVSTLELGDSALYLCASGGGVVANEKLFFGSGTQLSVL.

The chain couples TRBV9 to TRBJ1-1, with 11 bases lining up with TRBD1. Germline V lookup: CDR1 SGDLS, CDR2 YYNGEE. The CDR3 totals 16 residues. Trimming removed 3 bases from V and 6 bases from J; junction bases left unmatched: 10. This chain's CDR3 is CASSARDRGVTAEAFF. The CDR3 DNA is TGTGCCAGCAGCGCGAGGGACAGGGGGGTTACGGCTGAAGCTTTCTTT. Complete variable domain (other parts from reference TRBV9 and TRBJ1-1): DSGVTQTPKHLITATGQRVTLRCSPRSGDLSVYWYQQSLDQGLQFLIQYYNGEERAKGNILERFSAQQFPDLHSELNLSSLELGDSALYFCASSARDRGVTAEAFFGQGTRLTVV.

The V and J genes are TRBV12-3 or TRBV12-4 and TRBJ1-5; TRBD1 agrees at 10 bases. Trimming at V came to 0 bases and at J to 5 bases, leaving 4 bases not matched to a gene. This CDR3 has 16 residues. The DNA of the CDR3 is TGTGCCAGCAGTTTAGCGAGGACAGGGGGAGATCAGCCCCAGCATTTT. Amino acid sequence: CASSLARTGGDQPQHF.

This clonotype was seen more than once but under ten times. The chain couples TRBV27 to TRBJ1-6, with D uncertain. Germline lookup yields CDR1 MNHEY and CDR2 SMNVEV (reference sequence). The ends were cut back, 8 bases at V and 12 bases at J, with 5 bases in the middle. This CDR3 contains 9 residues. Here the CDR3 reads CASGQPLHF. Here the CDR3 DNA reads TGTGCCAGCGGGCAACCCCTCCACTTT.

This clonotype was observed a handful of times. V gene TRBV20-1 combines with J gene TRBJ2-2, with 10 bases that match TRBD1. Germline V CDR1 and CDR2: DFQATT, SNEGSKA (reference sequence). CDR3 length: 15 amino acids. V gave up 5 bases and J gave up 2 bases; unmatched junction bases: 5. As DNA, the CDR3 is TGCAGTGCTCCTGACAGGGGGCAAAACACCGGGGAGCTGTTTTTT. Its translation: CSAPDRGQNTGELFF.

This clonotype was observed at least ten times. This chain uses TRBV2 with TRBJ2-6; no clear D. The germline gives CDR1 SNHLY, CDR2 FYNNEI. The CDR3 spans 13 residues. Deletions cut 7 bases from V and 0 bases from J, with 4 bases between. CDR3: CASKGSGANVLTF. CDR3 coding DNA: TGTGCCAGCAAAGGCTCTGGGGCCAACGTCCTGACTTTC.

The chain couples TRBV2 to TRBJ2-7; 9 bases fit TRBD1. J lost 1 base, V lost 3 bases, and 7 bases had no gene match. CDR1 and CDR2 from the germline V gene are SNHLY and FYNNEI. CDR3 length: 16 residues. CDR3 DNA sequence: TGTGCCAGCAGTGATCTTGAGGGGACAGGGTCCTACGAGCAGTACTTC. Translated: CASSDLEGTGSYEQYF.

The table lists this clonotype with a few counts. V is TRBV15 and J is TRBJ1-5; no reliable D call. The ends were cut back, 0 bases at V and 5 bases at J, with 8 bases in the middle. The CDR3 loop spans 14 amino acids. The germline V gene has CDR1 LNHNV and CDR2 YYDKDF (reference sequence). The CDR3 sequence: CATSREGSYQPQHF. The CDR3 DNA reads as TGTGCCACCAGCAGAGAGGGTAGTTATCAGCCCCAGCATTTT.

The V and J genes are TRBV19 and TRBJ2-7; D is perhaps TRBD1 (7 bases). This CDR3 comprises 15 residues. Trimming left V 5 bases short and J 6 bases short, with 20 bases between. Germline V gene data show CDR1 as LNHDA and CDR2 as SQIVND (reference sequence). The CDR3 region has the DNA TGTGCCAGTAGTCCCCGCGGACAGGAGGGGTCCGAGCAGTACTTC. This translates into CASSPRGQEGSEQYF.

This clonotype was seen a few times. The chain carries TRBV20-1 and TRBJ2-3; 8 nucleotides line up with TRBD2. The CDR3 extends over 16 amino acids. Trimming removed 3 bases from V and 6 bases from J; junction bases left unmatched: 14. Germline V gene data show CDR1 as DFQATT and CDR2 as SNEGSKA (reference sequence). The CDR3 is CSASRIAGLYSDTQYF. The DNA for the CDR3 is TGCAGTGCTAGTAGGATAGCGGGGCTATACTCGGATACGCAGTATTTT.

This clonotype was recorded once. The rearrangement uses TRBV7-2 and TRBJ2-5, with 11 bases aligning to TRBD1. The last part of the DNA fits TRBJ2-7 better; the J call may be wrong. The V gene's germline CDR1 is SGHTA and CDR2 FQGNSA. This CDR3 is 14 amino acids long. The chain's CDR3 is CASGGQGARYEQYF. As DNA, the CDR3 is TGTGCCAGCGGCGGACAGGGGGCGAGGTACGAGCAGTACTTC.

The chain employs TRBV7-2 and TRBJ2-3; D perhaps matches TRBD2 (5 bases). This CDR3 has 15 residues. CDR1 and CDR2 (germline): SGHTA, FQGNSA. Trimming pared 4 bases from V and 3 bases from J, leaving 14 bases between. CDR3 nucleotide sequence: TGTGCCAGCAGCTCCTTACTAGTGCCTACAGATACGCAGTATTTT. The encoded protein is CASSSLLVPTDTQYF.

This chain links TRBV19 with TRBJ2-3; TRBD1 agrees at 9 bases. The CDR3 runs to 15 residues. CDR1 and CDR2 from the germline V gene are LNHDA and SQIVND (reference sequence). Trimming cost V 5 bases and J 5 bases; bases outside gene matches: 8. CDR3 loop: CASSPGQGPRDTQYF. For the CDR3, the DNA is TGTGCCAGTAGTCCGGGACAGGGCCCGCGAGATACGCAGTATTTT.

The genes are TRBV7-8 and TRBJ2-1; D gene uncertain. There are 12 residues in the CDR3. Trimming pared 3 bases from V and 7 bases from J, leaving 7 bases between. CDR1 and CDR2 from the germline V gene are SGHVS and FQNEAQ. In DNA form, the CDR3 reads TGTGCCAGCAGCTTCTTGTTAAATGAGCAGTTCTTC. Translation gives CASSFLLNEQFF.

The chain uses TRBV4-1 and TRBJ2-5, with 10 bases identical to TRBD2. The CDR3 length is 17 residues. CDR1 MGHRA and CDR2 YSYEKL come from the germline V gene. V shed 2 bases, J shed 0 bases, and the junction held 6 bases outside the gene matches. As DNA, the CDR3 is TGCGCCAGCAGCCAAAGACTAGCGGGCGTGTACCAAGAGACCCAGTACTTC. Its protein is CASSQRLAGVYQETQYF.

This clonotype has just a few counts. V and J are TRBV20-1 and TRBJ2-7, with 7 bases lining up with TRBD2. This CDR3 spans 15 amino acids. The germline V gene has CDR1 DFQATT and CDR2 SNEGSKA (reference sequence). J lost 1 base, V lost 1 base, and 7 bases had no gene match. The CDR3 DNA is TGCAGTGCTAGAGCTTTGGCTAGCGGTTCCTACGAGCAGTACTTC. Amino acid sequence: CSARALASGSYEQYF.